Listed here are 32 T cell receptor beta chains from one sample, sequenced in a study of cytomegalovirus exposure and HLA in healthy donors. The protocol was immunoSEQ multiplex PCR, while the TCRdb copy is restricted to in-frame clones and leaves out a portion. The sample contains 150,000 to 200,000 clones, around 85% of which appear only once. Sequenced input: PBMCs. These receptors were obtained from a woman aged 25 to 45 in good health and CMV-seronegative.

The rearrangement links TRBV4-2 to TRBJ1-6; 8 positions agree with TRBD1. The junction had 3 bases not matched to a gene; V was cut back by 4 bases and J by 7 bases. Germline CDR1 reads LGHNA; CDR2 reads YNFKEQ. The CDR3 loop spans 14 amino acids. CDR3 DNA: TGTGCCAGCAGCCCAGGACAGGGAAATTCACCCCTCCACTTT. It yields the protein CASSPGQGNSPLHF.

This rearrangement joins TRBV7-9 to TRBJ1-2; D gene unclear. There are 14 residues in the CDR3. Trimming cost V 1 base and J 5 bases, with 11 bases left between them. CDR1 and CDR2 from the germline V gene are SEHNR and FQNEAQ (reference sequence). For the CDR3, the DNA is TGTGCCAGCAGCTTAGAGCCTCCCGGTTATGGCTACACCTTC. Its translation: CASSLEPPGYGYTF.

The rearrangement links TRBV9 to TRBJ2-7; the D gene is possibly TRBD2 (6 bases). The germline V and J ends were trimmed by 0 bases and 3 bases, with 13 bases remaining between them. The CDR3 totals 15 residues. CDR1 SGDLS and CDR2 YYNGEE come from the germline V gene. As DNA, the CDR3 is TGTGCCAGCAGCGTAGGGGGTAGCGGACACTACGAGCAGTACTTC. Amino acids: CASSVGGSGHYEQYF.

The rearrangement uses TRBV10-3 and TRBJ2-1; 12 nucleotides line up with TRBD2. V lost 7 bases and J lost 4; bases outside the gene matches: 8. The CDR3 covers 16 residues. Germline CDR1 reads ENHRY; CDR2 reads SYGVKD. The CDR3, as DNA: TGTGCCATCACCTCGACTAGCGGGGGAGATTACAATGAGCAGTTCTTC. This sequence encodes CAITSTSGGDYNEQFF.

J is TRBJ2-7 and V is TRBV27, with D perhaps TRBD1 or TRBD2 (5 bases each). CDR1 is MNHEY and CDR2 is SMNVEV in the germline V gene (reference sequence). The germline V and J ends were trimmed by 9 bases and 6 bases, with 21 bases remaining between them. This CDR3 contains 14 residues. The CDR3 bases are TGTGCCAGTGCCTACACCGGGGCTCGGTTCGAGCAGTACTTC. Encoded protein: CASAYTGARFEQYF.

This clone turned up a few times. The rearrangement uses TRBV5-4 and TRBJ1-1; no definite D call. The V gene's germline CDR1 is SGHNT and CDR2 YYREEE (reference sequence). Trimming cost V 7 bases and J 1 base, with 8 bases left between them. The length of the CDR3 is 12 residues. In nucleotides, the CDR3 is TGTGCCAGCGGGTTTGGGAACACTGAAGCTTTCTTT. Translating it yields CASGFGNTEAFF.

V and J are TRBV2 and TRBJ2-7, with a weak D call TRBD2 (5 bases). V lost 5 bases and J lost 5, with 16 bases in between. CDR1 is SNHLY, CDR2 FYNNEI, per germline. The CDR3 length is 14 residues. CDR3 nucleotides: TGTGCCAGCAGTCCCGCGGGTGCGGTCCACGAGCAGTACTTC. This gives the protein CASSPAGAVHEQYF.

This clone was observed once. V gene TRBV6-1 combines with J gene TRBJ1-1; D remains unclear. CDR3 length: 14 residues. CDR1 and CDR2 (germline): MNHNS, SASEGT. V was shortened by 3 bases and J by 1 base, with 9 bases between the two germline ends. CDR3 region: CASSDRLRNTEAFF. The CDR3 nucleotides are TGTGCCAGCAGTGATCGACTCAGGAACACTGAAGCTTTCTTT.

This sequence joins TRBV28 and TRBJ2-1, with D possibly being TRBD1 or TRBD2 (7 bases each). The V gene's germline CDR1 is MDHEN and CDR2 SYDVKM. This CDR3 comprises 14 residues. Trimming cost V 3 bases and J 7 bases, with 13 bases left between them. Here the CDR3 DNA reads TGTGCCAGCAGTTTCACAGGGGAGGGGAATGAGCAGTTCTTC. This sequence encodes CASSFTGEGNEQFF. Using reference TRBV28 and TRBJ2-1 for the parts outside the CDR3, the full variable domain is DVKVTQSSRYLVKRTGEKVFLECVQDMDHENMFWYRQDPGLGLRLIYFSYDVKMKEKGDIPEGYSVSREKKERFSLILESASTNQTSMYLCASSFTGEGNEQFFGPGTRLTVL.

DNA of the CDR3: TGTGCCAGCAGCTTGGTAGATTTAGGTCAGCCCCAGCATTTT. Translating it yields CASSLVDLGQPQHF. This chain connects TRBV5-5 to TRBJ1-5; D gene uncertain. Germline V gene lookup returns CDR1 SGHKS and CDR2 YYEKEE (reference sequence). CDR3 length equals 14 residues. V lost 0 bases and J lost 6, with 10 bases in between. Full variable domain (missing parts from reference TRBV5-5 and TRBJ1-5): DAGVTQSPTHLIKTRGQQVTLRCSPISGHKSVSWYQQVLGQGPQFIFQYYEKEERGRGNFPDRFSARQFPNYSSELNVNALLLGDSALYLCASSLVDLGQPQHFGDGTRLSIL.

This clone appeared a single time. The rearrangement links TRBV25-1 to TRBJ2-1; D is unclear. The CDR3 runs 14 residues. Germline V gene lookup returns CDR1 MGHDK and CDR2 SYGVNS. The V end was cut by 3 bases, the J end by 3 bases, with 9 bases between. CDR3 protein: CASSDPGLYNEQFF. CDR3 bases: TGTGCCAGCAGTGACCCCGGCCTCTACAATGAGCAGTTCTTC.

The chain recombines TRBV11-1 with TRBJ1-2; 8 nucleotides agree with TRBD1. The CDR3 sequence is 17 residues long. The germline V gene encodes CDR1 SGHAT and CDR2 FQDESV (reference sequence). J gave up 1 base and V 4 bases, and 11 bases lay outside the gene matches. The DNA of the CDR3 is TGTGCCAGCAGCTCCAACCGGGACAGGCTATATAACTATGGCTACACCTTC. It specifies CASSSNRDRLYNYGYTF.

This chain uses TRBV6-5 with TRBJ1-1; D is ambiguous. CDR1 and CDR2 from the germline V gene are MNHEY and SVGAGI. Trimming took off 4 bases at V and 1 base at J, with 16 bases between the two ends. This CDR3 comprises 16 residues. CDR3 region: CASSSHRWEGNTEAFF. CDR3 DNA: TGTGCCAGCAGTTCTCACCGATGGGAGGGGAACACTGAAGCTTTCTTT.

This sequence joins TRBV19 and TRBJ2-7; 9 positions agree with TRBD2. Germline loops: CDR1 LNHDA, CDR2 SQIVND (reference sequence). With 6 bases clipped from V and 0 bases from J, the junction kept 6 bases outside the gene matches. This CDR3 contains 15 residues. The CDR3 sequence: CASSRLADSSYEQYF. CDR3 bases: TGTGCCAGTAGCCGACTAGCGGATAGCTCCTACGAGCAGTACTTC.

The chain recombines TRBV12-5 with TRBJ2-7; no clear D gene. CDR3 length: 18 residues. Germline loops: CDR1 LGHNT, CDR2 FRNRAP. The V end lost 0 bases, the J end lost 3 bases, and 21 bases lay between the germline ends. DNA for the CDR3: TGTGCTAGTGGTTTGGTACGGAACGGAGCGAATTTCTACTACGAGCAGTACTTC. Protein product: CASGLVRNGANFYYEQYF.

This clone was seen just once. The V call is TRBV19, the J call TRBJ1-3; 9 bases are shared with TRBD1. The CDR3 is 16 residues long. CDR1 LNHDA and CDR2 SQIVND come from the germline V gene (reference sequence). V shed 3 bases, J shed 4 bases, and the junction held 7 bases outside the gene matches. CDR3 sequence reads: CASSMAGTGSGNTIYF. The DNA for the CDR3 is TGTGCCAGTAGTATGGCTGGGACAGGGTCAGGAAACACCATATATTTT.

The chain joins TRBV10-3 to TRBJ1-2; unclear D gene. The germline gives CDR1 ENHRY, CDR2 SYGVKD. Trimming stripped 0 bases from V and 5 bases from J, with 10 bases between. This CDR3 spans 14 amino acids. The CDR3 DNA follows: TGTGCCATCAGTGAGTCGATGGGGAAATATGGCTACACCTTC. Protein product: CAISESMGKYGYTF.

V gene TRBV7-2 combines with J gene TRBJ1-5; D not certain. The CDR3 consists of 13 residues. The V end lost 2 bases, the J end lost 5 bases, and 7 bases lay between the germline ends. Per germline, CDR1 SGHTA and CDR2 FQGNSA. Written as DNA, the CDR3 is TGTGCCAGCAGCTTATCGGGAGATCAGCCCCAGCATTTT. This encodes CASSLSGDQPQHF.

The rearrangement joins TRBV7-6 to TRBJ1-1, with D possibly matching TRBD1 (5 bases). The ends were cut back, 3 bases at V and 7 bases at J, with 15 bases in the middle. Germline CDR1 and CDR2: SGHVS and FNYEAQ. The length of the CDR3 is 14 residues. CDR3 amino acids: CASSLTVPGGEAFF. The CDR3 region has the DNA TGTGCCAGCAGCTTGACAGTGCCGGGGGGTGAAGCTTTCTTT.

This chain connects TRBV6-5 to TRBJ1-3; no firm D call. The length of the CDR3 is 14 residues. The V gene's germline CDR1 is MNHEY and CDR2 SVGAGI. V was clipped by 5 bases and J by 3 bases, with 11 bases between them. DNA for the CDR3: TGTGCCAGCAGTAGACCGGGAGGTGGAAACACCATATATTTT. Amino acid sequence: CASSRPGGGNTIYF.

This chain connects TRBV11-2 to TRBJ2-5; 7 bases are a match to TRBD1. CDR1 and CDR2 (germline): SGHAT, FQNNGV. V trimming: 0 bases; J trimming: 4 bases; junction bases outside the gene matches: 14. The CDR3 sequence is 18 residues long. This CDR3 reads CASSLDLGEQGSAETQYF. The CDR3 nucleotides are TGTGCCAGCAGCTTAGATTTAGGAGAACAGGGGTCGGCAGAGACCCAGTACTTC.

The rearrangement joins TRBV5-1 to TRBJ2-1; the D call may be TRBD1 or TRBD2 (5 bases each). CDR1 is SGHRS, CDR2 YFSETQ, per germline. V was pared by 0 bases and J by 8 bases, with 15 bases between. The CDR3 length is 15 residues. The CDR3 region has the DNA TGCGCCAGCAGCTTGGACGGGACCTGGGGCGATGAGCAGTTCTTC. Translating gives CASSLDGTWGDEQFF.

This rearrangement joins TRBV11-3 to TRBJ2-5; D is uncertain. Germline CDR1 and CDR2: SGHNT and YENEEA. This CDR3 has 14 residues. The V end was cut by 1 base, the J end by 5 bases, with 11 bases between. The CDR3 bases are TGTGCCAGCAGCTTAGTGTCTACGCACGAGACCCAGTACTTC. Its protein product is CASSLVSTHETQYF.

In DNA, the CDR3 is TGTGCCAGAGGGGATGGGGCTAACTATGGCTACACCTTC. Translated, it gives CARGDGANYGYTF. The V gene is TRBV2, the J gene TRBJ1-2; D may be TRBD1 (5 bases). The CDR3 has 13 amino acids. Germline CDR1 and CDR2: SNHLY and FYNNEI. V gave up 9 bases and J gave up 0 bases, with 11 bases separating them.

The J gene is TRBJ2-3, the V gene TRBV6-1; 12 bases fit TRBD2. CDR1 is MNHNS and CDR2 is SASEGT in the germline V gene. Trimming cost V 4 bases and J 2 bases; bases outside gene matches: 4. This CDR3 has 16 amino acids. CDR3 protein: CASSGGTSGFTDTQYF. The DNA of the CDR3 is TGTGCCAGCAGTGGCGGGACTAGCGGGTTCACAGATACGCAGTATTTT.

The V gene is TRBV10-3, the J gene TRBJ2-7; 7 nucleotides agree with TRBD1. Looked up from germline, CDR1 is ENHRY and CDR2 is SYGVKD. The CDR3 length is 15 residues. V gave up 10 bases and J gave up 2 bases; unmatched junction bases: 14. CDR3 sequence: CATRVTGTAPYEQYF. The DNA of the CDR3 is TGTGCCACCAGGGTTACCGGGACAGCGCCCTACGAGCAGTACTTC.

CDR3 nucleotide sequence: TGTGCCACCAGCAGAGGGGGGGGAGGCTATGGCTACACCTTC. It is translated as CATSRGGGGYGYTF. V and J are TRBV15 and TRBJ1-2; weak D call: TRBD1 (5 bases). The CDR3 totals 14 residues. Germline V gene lookup returns CDR1 LNHNV and CDR2 YYDKDF (reference sequence). The germline V and J ends were trimmed by 1 base and 4 bases, with 10 bases remaining between them.

The V call is TRBV15, the J call TRBJ2-4; 8 bases fit TRBD1. CDR3 length: 16 amino acids. Germline V gene data show CDR1 as LNHNV and CDR2 as YYDKDF (reference sequence). With V trimmed by 3 bases and J by 1 base, 5 bases remained unmatched. The CDR3 bases are TGTGCCACCAGCAGCGGACAGGGTCCGGCCAAAAACATTCAGTACTTC. This gives the protein CATSSGQGPAKNIQYF.

The V call is TRBV7-8, the J call TRBJ1-3; D remains ambiguous. There are 15 residues in the CDR3. Germline values: CDR1 SGHVS, CDR2 FQNEAQ. V lost 1 base to trimming and J lost 0 bases, with 7 bases between them. The CDR3 region is CASSLEIVSGNTIYF. CDR3 DNA: TGTGCCAGCAGCTTAGAGATAGTCTCTGGAAACACCATATATTTT.

V is TRBV28 and J is TRBJ2-7, with a weak D call TRBD2 (6 bases). The ends were cut back, 7 bases at V and 0 bases at J, with 16 bases in the middle. The length of the CDR3 is 15 residues. Germline V gene lookup returns CDR1 MDHEN and CDR2 SYDVKM. The CDR3 sequence: CASIGGEASSYEQYF. CDR3 DNA sequence: TGTGCCAGCATCGGAGGGGAGGCGAGCTCCTACGAGCAGTACTTC.

This clone was detected once. The chain links TRBV27 to TRBJ2-3; D assignment may be TRBD1 or TRBD2 (5 bases each). Trimming took off 3 bases at V and 1 base at J, with 8 bases between the two ends. Germline-derived CDR1 and CDR2 are MNHEY and SMNVEV (reference sequence). This CDR3 has 14 amino acids. The CDR3 DNA reads TGTGCCAGCAGTTTTAAGGGACGCACAGATACGCAGTATTTT. Amino acids: CASSFKGRTDTQYF.

V gene TRBV2 combines with J gene TRBJ1-4; the D is unclear. The germline V gene has CDR1 SNHLY and CDR2 FYNNEI. The CDR3 is 13 amino acids. The V end was cut by 6 bases, the J end by 0 bases, with 5 bases between. Here the CDR3 reads CASRGATNEKLFF. CDR3 bases: TGTGCCAGCAGGGGTGCAACTAATGAAAAACTGTTTTTT.